This T cell receptor beta chain derives from a study of cytomegalovirus exposure and HLA in healthy donors. Whole-study results and caveats: Fewer N-insertions (relative to the approximately 670-donor mean) were reportedly seen in an Asian-associated ancestry cluster in a later analysis. Common viral pathogens (according to a later analysis) appeared linked to several of the most significant clusters.

CDR1 is SGHTA, CDR2 FQGNSA, per germline. The CDR3 totals 14 residues. Trimming shortened V by 2 bases and J by 4 bases, and 11 bases separated the two germline ends. In the PCR, 60 Vbeta and 13 Jbeta primers were used. Data came from immunoSEQ multiplex PCR; TCRdb stores just in-frame clones and leaves some out. The sample lists some 130,000 clones; around 80% were seen once. This clone was seen a few times. Its specificity is unknown. Among the donors, all were healthy bone marrow donors. This TCR was sampled from a middle-aged woman in good health and CMV-seronegative. The J gene is TRBJ1-2, the V gene TRBV7-2; D is unresolved. The sequenced sample was PBMCs. The CDR3 spells CASSLNGVGYGYTF. As DNA, the CDR3 is TGTGCCAGCAGCTTAAACGGGGTCGGCTATGGCTACACCTTC. Full variable domain (missing parts from reference TRBV7-2 and TRBJ1-2): GAGVSQSPSNKVTEKGKDVELRCDPISGHTALYWYRQSLGQGLEFLIYFQGNSAPDKSGLPSDRFSAERTGGSVSTLTIQRTQQEDSAVYLCASSLNGVGYGYTFGSGTRLTVV.